The T cell receptor (beta chain) under discussion was sequenced for a study of shared clonotypes between healthy human individuals. Findings and caveats of the study: Although depth was large, rarefaction showed that sequencing of the sorted subsets was incomplete.

V was clipped by 6 bases and J by 5 bases, with 13 bases between them. The CDR3 is 13 amino acids. Germline CDR1 MNHNS, CDR2 SASEGT. Sequencing used immunoSEQ multiplex PCR; TCRdb keeps in-frame clones, though not all of them. The sample gives under 1,100,000 clones, about 80% of which show up once; 0.55% to 0.7% is in the top ten. The table lists this clone with a few counts. What it binds is unknown. Sequenced input: memory CD4+ T cells from PBMCs. Subset indicated: CD45RA-negative fraction. This clonotype was sampled from a man between 18 and 29 years old in good health. Some clones in this sample may be carry-over from other donors' samples. This chain uses TRBV6-1 with TRBJ2-5, with D possibly being TRBD2 (5 bases). Here the CDR3 DNA reads TGTGCCAGCAGAGCCGAGCGAGGGGAGACCCAGTACTTC. Protein sequence: CASRAERGETQYF.